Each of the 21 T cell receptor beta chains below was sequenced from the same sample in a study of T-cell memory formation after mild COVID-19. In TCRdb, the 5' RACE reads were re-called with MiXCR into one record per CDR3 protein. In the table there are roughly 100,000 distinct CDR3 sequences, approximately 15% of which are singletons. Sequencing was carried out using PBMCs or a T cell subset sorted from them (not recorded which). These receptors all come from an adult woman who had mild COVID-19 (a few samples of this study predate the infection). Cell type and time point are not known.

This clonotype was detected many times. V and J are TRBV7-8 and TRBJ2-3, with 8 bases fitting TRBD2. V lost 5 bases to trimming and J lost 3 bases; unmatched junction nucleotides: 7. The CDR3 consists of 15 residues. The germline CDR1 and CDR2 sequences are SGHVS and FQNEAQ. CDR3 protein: CASSGPGLETDTQYF. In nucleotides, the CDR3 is TGTGCCAGCAGCGGACCGGGACTAGAGACAGATACGCAGTATTTT.

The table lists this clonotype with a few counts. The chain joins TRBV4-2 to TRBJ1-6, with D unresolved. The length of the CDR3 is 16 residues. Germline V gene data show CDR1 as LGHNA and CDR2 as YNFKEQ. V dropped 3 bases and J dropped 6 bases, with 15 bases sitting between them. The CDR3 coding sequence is TGTGCCAGCAGCCATACGGGAGACCTATTTAATTCACCCCTCCACTTT. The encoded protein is CASSHTGDLFNSPLHF.

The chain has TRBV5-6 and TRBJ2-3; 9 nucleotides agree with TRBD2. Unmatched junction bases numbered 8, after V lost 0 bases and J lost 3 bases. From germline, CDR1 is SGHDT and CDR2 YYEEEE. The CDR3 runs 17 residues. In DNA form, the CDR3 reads TGTGCCAGCAGCTTGGCCCATAGCGGGGGAGGAACAGATACGCAGTATTTT. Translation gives CASSLAHSGGGTDTQYF.

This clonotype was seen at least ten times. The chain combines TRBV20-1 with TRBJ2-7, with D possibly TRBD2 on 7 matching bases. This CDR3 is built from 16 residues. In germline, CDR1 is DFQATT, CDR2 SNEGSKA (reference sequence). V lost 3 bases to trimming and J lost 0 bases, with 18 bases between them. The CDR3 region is CSARPPGAGDSYEQYF. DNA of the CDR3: TGCAGTGCTAGGCCCCCAGGGGCGGGGGACTCCTACGAGCAGTACTTC.

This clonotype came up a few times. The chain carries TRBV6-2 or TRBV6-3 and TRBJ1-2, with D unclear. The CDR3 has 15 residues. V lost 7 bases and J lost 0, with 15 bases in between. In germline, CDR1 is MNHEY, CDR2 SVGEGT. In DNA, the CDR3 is TGTGCCAGCAATGGGTTCCAGCAAGCTAACTATGGCTACACCTTC. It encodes CASNGFQQANYGYTF.

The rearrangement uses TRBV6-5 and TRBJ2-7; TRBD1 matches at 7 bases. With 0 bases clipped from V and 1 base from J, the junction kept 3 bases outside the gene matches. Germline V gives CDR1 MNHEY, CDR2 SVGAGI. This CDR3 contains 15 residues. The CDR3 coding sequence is TGTGCCAGCAGTTACTCGATACAGGGGTCCTACGAGCAGTACTTC. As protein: CASSYSIQGSYEQYF.

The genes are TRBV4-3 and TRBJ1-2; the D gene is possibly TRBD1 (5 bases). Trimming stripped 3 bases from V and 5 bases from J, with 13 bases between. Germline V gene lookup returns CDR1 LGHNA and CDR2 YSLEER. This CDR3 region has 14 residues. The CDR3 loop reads CASSQAVGGYGYTF. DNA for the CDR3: TGCGCCAGCAGCCAGGCCGTTGGGGGGTATGGCTACACCTTC.

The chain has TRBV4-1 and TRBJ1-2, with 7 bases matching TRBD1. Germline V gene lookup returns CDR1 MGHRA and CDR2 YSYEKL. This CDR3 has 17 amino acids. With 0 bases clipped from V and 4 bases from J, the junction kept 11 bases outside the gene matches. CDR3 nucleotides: TGCGCCAGCAGCCAAGACCAGGCCCCAGGGGGAGCCTATGGCTACACCTTC. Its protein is CASSQDQAPGGAYGYTF.

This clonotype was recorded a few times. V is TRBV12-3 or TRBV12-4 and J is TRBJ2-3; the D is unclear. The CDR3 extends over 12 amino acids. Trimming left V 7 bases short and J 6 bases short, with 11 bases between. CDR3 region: CASTESSDTQYF. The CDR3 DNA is TGTGCCAGCACCGAATCCTCCGATACGCAGTATTTT.

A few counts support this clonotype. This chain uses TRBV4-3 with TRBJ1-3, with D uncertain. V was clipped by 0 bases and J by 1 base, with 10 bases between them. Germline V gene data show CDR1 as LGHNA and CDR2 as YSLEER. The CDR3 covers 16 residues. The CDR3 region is CASSQDMEGSGNTIYF. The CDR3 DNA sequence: TGCGCCAGCAGCCAAGATATGGAGGGTTCTGGAAACACCATATATTTT.

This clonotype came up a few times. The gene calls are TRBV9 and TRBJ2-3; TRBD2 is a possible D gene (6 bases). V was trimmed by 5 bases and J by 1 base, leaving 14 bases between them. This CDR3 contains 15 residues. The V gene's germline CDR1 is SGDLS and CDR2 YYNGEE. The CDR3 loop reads CASSAGWIGTDTQYF. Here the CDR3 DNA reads TGTGCCAGCAGTGCGGGATGGATCGGCACAGATACGCAGTATTTT.

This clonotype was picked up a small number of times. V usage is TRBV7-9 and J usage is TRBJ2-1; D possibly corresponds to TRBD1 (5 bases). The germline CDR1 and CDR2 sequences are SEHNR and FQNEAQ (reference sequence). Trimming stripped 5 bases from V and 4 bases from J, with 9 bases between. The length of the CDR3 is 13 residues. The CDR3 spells CASSRQGYNEQFF. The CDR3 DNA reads TGTGCCAGCAGCCGGCAGGGATACAATGAGCAGTTCTTC.

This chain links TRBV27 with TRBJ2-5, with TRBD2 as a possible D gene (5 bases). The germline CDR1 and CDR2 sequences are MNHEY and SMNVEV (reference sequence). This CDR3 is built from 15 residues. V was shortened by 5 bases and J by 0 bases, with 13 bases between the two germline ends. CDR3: CASSLRGWDQETQYF. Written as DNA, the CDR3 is TGTGCCAGCAGTCTCAGAGGGTGGGACCAAGAGACCCAGTACTTC.

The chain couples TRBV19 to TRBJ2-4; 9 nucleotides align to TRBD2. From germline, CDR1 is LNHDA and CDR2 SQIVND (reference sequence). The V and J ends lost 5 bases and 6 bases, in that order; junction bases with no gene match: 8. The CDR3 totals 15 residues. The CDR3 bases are TGTGCCAGTAGTTGGGACTCTAGCGGGATAAACATTCAGTACTTC. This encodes CASSWDSSGINIQYF.

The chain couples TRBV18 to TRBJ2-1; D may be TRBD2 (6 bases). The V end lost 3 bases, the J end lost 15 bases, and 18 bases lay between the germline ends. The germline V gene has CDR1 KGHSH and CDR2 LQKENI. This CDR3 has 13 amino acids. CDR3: CASSPVRGTEVFF. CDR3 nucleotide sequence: TGTGCCAGCTCACCCGTCCGGGGGACTGAGGTGTTCTTC.

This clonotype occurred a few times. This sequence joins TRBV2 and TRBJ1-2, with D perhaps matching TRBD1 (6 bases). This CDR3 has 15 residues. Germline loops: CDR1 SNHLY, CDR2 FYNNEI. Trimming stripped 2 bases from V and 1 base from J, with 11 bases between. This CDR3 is CASSETLQGNYGYTF. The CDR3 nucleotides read TGTGCCAGCAGTGAAACCCTACAGGGTAACTATGGCTACACCTTC.

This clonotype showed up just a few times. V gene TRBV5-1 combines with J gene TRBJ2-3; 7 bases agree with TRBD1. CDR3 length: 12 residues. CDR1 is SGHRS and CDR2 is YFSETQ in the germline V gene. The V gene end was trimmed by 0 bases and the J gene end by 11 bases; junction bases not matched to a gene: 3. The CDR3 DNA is TGCGCCAGCAGCTTGGCAGGGACAGAGCAGTATTTT. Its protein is CASSLAGTEQYF.

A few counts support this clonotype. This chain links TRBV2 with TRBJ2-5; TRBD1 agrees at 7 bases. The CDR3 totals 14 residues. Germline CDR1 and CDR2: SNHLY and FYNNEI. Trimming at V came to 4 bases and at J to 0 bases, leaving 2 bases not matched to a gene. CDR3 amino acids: CASSAQGDQETQYF. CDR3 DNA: TGTGCCAGCAGTGCCCAGGGGGACCAAGAGACCCAGTACTTC. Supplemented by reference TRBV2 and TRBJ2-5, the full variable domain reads EPEVTQTPSHQVTQMGQEVILRCVPISNHLYFYWYRQILGQKVEFLVSFYNNEISEKSEIFDDQFSVERPDGSNFTLKIRSTKLEDSAMYFCASSAQGDQETQYFGPGTRLLVL.

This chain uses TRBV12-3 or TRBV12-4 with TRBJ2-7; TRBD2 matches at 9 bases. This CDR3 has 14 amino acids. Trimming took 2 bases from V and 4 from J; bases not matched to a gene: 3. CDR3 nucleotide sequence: TGTGCCAGCAGTTTACTAGCGGGGATATACGAGCAGTACTTC. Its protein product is CASSLLAGIYEQYF.

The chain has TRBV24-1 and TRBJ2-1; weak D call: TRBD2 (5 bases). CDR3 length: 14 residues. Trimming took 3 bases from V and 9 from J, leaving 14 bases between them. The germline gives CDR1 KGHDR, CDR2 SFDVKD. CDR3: CATSDTGLLVEQFF. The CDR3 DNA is TGTGCCACCAGTGATACGGGGTTACTTGTTGAGCAGTTCTTC.

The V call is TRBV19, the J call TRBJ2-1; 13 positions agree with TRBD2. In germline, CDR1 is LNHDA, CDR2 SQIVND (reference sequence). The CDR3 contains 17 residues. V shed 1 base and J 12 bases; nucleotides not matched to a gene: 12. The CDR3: CASSIVAGTSGAHGQFF. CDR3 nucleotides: TGTGCCAGTAGTATAGTCGCCGGGACTAGCGGGGCACACGGGCAGTTCTTC.